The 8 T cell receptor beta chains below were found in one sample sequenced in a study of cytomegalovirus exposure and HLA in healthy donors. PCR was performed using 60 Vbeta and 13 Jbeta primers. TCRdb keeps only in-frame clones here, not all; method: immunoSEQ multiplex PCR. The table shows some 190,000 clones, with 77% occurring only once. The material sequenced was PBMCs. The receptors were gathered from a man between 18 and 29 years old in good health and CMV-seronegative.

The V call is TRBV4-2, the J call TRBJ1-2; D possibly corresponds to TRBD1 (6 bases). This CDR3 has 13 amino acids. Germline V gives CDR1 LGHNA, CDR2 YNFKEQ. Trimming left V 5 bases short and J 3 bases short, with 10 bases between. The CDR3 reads CASSLQGYYGYTF. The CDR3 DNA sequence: TGTGCCAGCAGCTTACAGGGATACTATGGCTACACCTTC.

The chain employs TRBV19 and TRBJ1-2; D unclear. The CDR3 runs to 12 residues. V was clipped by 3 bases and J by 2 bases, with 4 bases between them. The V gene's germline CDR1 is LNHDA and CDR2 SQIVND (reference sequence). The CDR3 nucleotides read TGTGCCAGTAGTATTTCGAACTATGGCTACACCTTC. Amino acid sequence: CASSISNYGYTF.

CDR3 residues: CASSPTGGRASPLHF. CDR3 bases: TGTGCCAGCAGCCCGACTGGTGGCAGGGCCTCACCCCTCCACTTT. V is TRBV14 and J is TRBJ1-6; D might be TRBD1 (5 bases). Germline CDR1 SGHDN, CDR2 FVKESK. This CDR3 has 15 amino acids. The germline V and J ends were trimmed by 4 bases and 10 bases, with 17 bases remaining between them.

The CDR3 coding sequence is TGTGCCAGCAGCTTGACTAGCAGCCCTTCCACAGATACGCAGTATTTT. It yields the protein CASSLTSSPSTDTQYF. The V and J genes are TRBV7-2 and TRBJ2-3, with 7 bases fitting TRBD2. CDR3 length: 16 residues. Germline V gene sequence: CDR1 SGHTA, CDR2 FQGNSA. V lost 3 bases and J lost 2; bases outside the gene matches: 8.

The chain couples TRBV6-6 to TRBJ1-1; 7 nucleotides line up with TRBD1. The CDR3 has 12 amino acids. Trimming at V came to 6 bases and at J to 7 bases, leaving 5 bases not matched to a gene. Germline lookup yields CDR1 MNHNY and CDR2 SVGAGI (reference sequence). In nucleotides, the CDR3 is TGTGCCAGCAGCCGACAGGGTGATGAAGCTTTCTTT. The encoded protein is CASSRQGDEAFF.

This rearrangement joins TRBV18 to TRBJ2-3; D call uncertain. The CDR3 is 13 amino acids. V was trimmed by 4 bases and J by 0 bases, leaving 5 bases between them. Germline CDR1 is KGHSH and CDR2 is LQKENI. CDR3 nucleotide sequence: TGTGCCAGCTCACAACAGAGCACAGATACGCAGTATTTT. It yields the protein CASSQQSTDTQYF.

CDR3 region: CASAGFRNTGELFF. The CDR3 bases are TGTGCCAGCGCGGGATTTCGGAACACCGGGGAGCTGTTTTTT. The chain uses TRBV25-1 and TRBJ2-2; possibly TRBD2 for D (6 bases). CDR1 MGHDK and CDR2 SYGVNS come from the germline V gene. The CDR3 has 14 amino acids. The V and J ends lost 8 bases and 1 base respectively, with 11 bases between them.

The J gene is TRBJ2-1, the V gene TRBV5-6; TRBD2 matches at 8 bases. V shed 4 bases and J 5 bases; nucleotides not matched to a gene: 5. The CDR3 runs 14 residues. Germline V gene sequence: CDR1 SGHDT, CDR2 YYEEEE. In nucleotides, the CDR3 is TGTGCCAGCAGCGGGGGACTAGATAACAATGAGCAGTTCTTC. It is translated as CASSGGLDNNEQFF.